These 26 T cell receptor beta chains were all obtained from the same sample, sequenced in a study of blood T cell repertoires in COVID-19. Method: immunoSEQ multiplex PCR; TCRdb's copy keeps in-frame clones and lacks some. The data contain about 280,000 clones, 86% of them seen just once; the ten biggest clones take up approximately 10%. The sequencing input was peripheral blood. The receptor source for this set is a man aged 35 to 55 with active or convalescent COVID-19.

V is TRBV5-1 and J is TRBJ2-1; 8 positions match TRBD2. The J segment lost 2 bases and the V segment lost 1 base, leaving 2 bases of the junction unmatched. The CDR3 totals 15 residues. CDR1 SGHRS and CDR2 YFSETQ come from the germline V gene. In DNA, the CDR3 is TGCGCCAGCAGCTTGTACGGGGGGGCCTACAATGAGCAGTTCTTC. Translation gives CASSLYGGAYNEQFF.

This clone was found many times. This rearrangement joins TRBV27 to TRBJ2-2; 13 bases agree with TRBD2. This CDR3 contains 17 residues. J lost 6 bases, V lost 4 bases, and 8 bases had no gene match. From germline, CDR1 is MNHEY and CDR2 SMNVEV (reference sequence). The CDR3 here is CASSSKLAGGLPGELFF. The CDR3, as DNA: TGTGCCAGCAGTTCGAAACTAGCGGGGGGGCTACCCGGGGAGCTGTTTTTT.

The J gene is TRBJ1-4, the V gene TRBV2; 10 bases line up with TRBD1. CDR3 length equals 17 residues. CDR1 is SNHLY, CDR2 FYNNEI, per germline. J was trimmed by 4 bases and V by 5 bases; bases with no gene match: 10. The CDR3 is CASSPGQGPSDNEKLFF. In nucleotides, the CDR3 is TGTGCCAGCAGTCCGGGACAGGGGCCCTCGGATAATGAAAAACTGTTTTTT.

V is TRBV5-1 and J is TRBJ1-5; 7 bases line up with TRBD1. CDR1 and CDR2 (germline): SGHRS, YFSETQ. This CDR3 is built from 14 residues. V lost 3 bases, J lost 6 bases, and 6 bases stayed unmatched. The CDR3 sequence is CASSSTGAGQPQHF. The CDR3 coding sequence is TGCGCCAGCAGCTCCACAGGGGCAGGTCAGCCCCAGCATTTT.

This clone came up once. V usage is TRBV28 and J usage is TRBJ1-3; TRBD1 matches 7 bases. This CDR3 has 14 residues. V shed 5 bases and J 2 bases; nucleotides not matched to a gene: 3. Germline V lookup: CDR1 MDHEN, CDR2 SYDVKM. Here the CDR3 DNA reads TGTGCCAGCAGTGGGGGACAGCCTGGAAACACCATATATTTT. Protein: CASSGGQPGNTIYF.

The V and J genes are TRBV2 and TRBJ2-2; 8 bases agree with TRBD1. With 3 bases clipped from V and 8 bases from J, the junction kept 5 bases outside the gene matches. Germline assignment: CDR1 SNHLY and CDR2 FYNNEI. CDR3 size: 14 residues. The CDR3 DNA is TGTGCCAGCAGTGACCAGGGGGCGTCGGGGGAGCTGTTTTTT. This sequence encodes CASSDQGASGELFF.

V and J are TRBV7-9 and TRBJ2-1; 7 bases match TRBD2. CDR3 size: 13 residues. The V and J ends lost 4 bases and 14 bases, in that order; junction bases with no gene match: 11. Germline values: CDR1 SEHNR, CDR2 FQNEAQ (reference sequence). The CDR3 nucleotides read TGTGCCAGCAGCTCACTAGCGACCCACCGGAAGTTCTTC. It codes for CASSSLATHRKFF. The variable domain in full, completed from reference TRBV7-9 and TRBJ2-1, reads DTGVSQNPRHKITKRGQNVTFRCDPISEHNRLYWYRQTLGQGPEFLTYFQNEAQLEKSRLLSDRFSAERPKGSFSTLEIQRTEQGDSAMYLCASSSLATHRKFFGPGTRLTVL.

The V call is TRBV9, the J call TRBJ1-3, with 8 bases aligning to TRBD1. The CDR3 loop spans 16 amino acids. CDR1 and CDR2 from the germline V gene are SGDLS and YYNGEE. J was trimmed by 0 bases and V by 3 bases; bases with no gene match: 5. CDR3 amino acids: CASSGRQGLSGNTIYF. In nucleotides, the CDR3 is TGTGCCAGCAGCGGGAGACAGGGGCTCTCTGGAAACACCATATATTTT.

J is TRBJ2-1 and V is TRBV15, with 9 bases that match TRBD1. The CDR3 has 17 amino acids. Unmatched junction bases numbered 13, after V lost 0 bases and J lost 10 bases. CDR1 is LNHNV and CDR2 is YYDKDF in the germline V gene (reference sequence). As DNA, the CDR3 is TGTGCCACCAGCAGAGAGGTACAGGGGGCGACTTGGCAGGAGCAGTTCTTC. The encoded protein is CATSREVQGATWQEQFF.

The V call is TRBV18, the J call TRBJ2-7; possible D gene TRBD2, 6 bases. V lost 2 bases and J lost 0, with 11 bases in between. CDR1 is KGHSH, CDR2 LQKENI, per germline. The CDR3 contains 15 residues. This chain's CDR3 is CASSPGVAVSYEQYF. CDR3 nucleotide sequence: TGTGCCAGCTCACCAGGGGTAGCGGTCTCCTACGAGCAGTACTTC.

The CDR3 is CASSQNSNQPQHF. In DNA form, the CDR3 reads TGCGCCAGCAGCCAAAATAGCAATCAGCCCCAGCATTTT. V usage is TRBV10-1 and J usage is TRBJ1-5, with unresolved D. CDR1 and CDR2 from the germline V gene are WNHNN and SYGVQD (reference sequence). The CDR3 is made up of 13 amino acids. V gave up 6 bases and J gave up 0 bases, with 6 bases separating them.

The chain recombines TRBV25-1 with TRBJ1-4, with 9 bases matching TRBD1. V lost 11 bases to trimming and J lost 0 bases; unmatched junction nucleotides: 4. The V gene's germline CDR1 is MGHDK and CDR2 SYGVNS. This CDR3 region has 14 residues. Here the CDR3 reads CAAGDRATNEKLFF. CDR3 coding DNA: TGTGCCGCCGGGGACAGGGCAACTAATGAAAAACTGTTTTTT.

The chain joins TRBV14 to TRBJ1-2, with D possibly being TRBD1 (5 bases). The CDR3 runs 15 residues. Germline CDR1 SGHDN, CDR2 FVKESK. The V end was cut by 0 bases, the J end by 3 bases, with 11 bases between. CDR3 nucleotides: TGTGCCAGCAGCCAAGACACAGGTTCACACTATGGCTACACCTTC. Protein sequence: CASSQDTGSHYGYTF.

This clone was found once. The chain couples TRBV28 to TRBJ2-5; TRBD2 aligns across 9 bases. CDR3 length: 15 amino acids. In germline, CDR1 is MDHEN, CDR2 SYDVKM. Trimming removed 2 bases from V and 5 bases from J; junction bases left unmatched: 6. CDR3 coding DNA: TGTGCCAGCAGTTTAGCGGGGGGGCATCGGGAGACCCAGTACTTC. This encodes CASSLAGGHRETQYF. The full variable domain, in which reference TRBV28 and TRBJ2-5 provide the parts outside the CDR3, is DVKVTQSSRYLVKRTGEKVFLECVQDMDHENMFWYRQDPGLGLRLIYFSYDVKMKEKGDIPEGYSVSREKKERFSLILESASTNQTSMYLCASSLAGGHRETQYFGPGTRLLVL.

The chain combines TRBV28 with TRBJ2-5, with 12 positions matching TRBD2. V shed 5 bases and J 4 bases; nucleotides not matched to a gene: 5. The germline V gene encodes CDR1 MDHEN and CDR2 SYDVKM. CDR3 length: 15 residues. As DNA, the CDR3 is TGTGCCAGCAGTCCCCCGACTAGCGGGGGAGAGACCCAGTACTTC. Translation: CASSPPTSGGETQYF.

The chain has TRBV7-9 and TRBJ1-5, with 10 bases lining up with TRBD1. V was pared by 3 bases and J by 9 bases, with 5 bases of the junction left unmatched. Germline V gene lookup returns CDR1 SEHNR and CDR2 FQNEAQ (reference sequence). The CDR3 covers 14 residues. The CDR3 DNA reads TGTGCCAGCAGCTTGACAGGGGGCGCGGGGCCCCAGCATTTT. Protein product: CASSLTGGAGPQHF.

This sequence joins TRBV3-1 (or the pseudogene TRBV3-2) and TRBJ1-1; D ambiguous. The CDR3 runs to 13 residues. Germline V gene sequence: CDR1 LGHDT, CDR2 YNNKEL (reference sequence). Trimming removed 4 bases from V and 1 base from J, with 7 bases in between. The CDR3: CASSRAGNTEAFF. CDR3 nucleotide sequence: TGTGCCAGCAGCCGTGCCGGGAACACTGAAGCTTTCTTT.

The CDR3 bases are TGTGCCAGCAGCTTGGCGGGCGGGTTAATGGAGACCCAGTACTTC. Amino acid sequence: CASSLAGGLMETQYF. This sequence joins TRBV5-5 and TRBJ2-5, with D perhaps matching TRBD2 (5 bases). This CDR3 spans 15 amino acids. Germline loops: CDR1 SGHKS, CDR2 YYEKEE (reference sequence). Trimming left V 0 bases short and J 5 bases short, with 14 bases between.

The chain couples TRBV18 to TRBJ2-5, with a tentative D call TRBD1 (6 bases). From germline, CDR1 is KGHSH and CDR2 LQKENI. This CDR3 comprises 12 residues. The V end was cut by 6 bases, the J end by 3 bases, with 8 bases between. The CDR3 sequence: CASSRQEETQYF. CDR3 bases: TGTGCCAGCTCTCGACAGGAAGAGACCCAGTACTTC.

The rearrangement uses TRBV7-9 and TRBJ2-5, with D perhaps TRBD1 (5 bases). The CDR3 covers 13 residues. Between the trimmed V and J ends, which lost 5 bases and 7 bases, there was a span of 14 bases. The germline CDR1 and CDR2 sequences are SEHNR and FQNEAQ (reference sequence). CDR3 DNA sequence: TGTGCCAGCAGCCCCGACAGTTTAGGGACCCAGTACTTC. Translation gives CASSPDSLGTQYF.

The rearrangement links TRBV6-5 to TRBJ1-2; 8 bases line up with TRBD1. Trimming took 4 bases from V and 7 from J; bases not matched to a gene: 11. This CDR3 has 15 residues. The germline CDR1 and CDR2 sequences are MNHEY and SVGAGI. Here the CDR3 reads CASSSGQGSLRGYTF. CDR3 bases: TGTGCCAGCAGTTCCGGACAGGGATCGCTCCGTGGCTACACCTTC.

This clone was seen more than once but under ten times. The CDR3 loop is CASRQVNSPLHF. The CDR3 DNA sequence: TGTGCCAGCAGGCAGGTGAATTCACCCCTCCACTTT. V usage is TRBV11-3 and J usage is TRBJ1-6; no reliable D call. The V end lost 6 bases, the J end lost 7 bases, and 7 bases lay between the germline ends. CDR1 is SGHNT, CDR2 YENEEA, per germline. The CDR3 loop spans 12 amino acids.

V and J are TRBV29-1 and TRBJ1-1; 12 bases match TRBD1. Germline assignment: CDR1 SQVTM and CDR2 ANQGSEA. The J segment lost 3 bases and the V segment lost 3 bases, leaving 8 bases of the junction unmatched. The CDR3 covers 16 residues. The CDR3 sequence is CSVDIGTGGRDTEAFF. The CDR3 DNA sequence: TGCAGCGTTGACATAGGGACAGGGGGCCGCGACACTGAAGCTTTCTTT.

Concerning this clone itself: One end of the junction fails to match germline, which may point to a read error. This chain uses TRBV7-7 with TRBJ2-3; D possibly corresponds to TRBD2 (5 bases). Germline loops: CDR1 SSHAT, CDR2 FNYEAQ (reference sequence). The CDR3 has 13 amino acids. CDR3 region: CASSSAGTDTQYF. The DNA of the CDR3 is TGTGCTAGCAGCTCCGCGGGCACCGATACGCAGTATTTT.

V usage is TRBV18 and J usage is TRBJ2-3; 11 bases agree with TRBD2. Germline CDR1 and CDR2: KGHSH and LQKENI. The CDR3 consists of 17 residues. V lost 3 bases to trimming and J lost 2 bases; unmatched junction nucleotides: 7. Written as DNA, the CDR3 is TGTGCCAGCTCACCGGCCGGTAGCGGGAGGGCCACAGATACGCAGTATTTT. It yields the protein CASSPAGSGRATDTQYF.

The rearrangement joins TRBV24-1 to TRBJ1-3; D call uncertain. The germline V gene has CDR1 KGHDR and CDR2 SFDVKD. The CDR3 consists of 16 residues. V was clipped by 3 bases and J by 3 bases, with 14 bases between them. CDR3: CATSDPLEGSGNTIYF. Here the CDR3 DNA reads TGTGCCACCAGTGATCCCCTCGAGGGAAGTGGAAACACCATATATTTT.